One and the same sample provided the 10 T cell receptor beta chains below, sequenced in a study of T-cell reconstitution after alpha-beta-depleted transplantation in children. TCRbeta library construction was performed incorporating unique molecular identifiers. TCRdb processed the PCR reads anew with MiXCR; each CDR3 protein has one entry. The sample has about 1,000,000 distinct CDR3 sequences; 25% to 35% are singletons. Source: PBMCs, mostly from graft donor cells, taken 360 days after TCRalphabeta/CD19-depleted stem cell transplant. All receptors derive from a boy younger than two who had a stem cell transplant for SCID, so the T cells may come from the graft donor.

This chain connects TRBV20-1 to TRBJ2-1, with 10 bases matching TRBD2. Germline V lookup: CDR1 DFQATT, CDR2 SNEGSKA (reference sequence). The CDR3 has 18 amino acids. V lost 1 base to trimming and J lost 0 bases; unmatched junction nucleotides: 9. Here the CDR3 reads CSARGSVAGGHSYNEQFF. CDR3 bases: TGCAGTGCTAGAGGGTCGGTAGCGGGGGGCCACTCCTACAATGAGCAGTTCTTC.

This chain connects TRBV6-2 or TRBV6-3 to TRBJ2-1; tentatively, D is TRBD1 or TRBD2 (6 bases each). The CDR3 extends over 16 amino acids. Germline CDR1 is MNHEY and CDR2 is SVGEGT. The V end was cut by 10 bases, the J end by 5 bases, with 24 bases between. CDR3 residues: CATGAGLWGTDNEQFF. In DNA form, the CDR3 reads TGTGCCACGGGGGCAGGCCTTTGGGGTACGGACAATGAGCAGTTCTTC.

Only one count was recorded for this clonotype. This chain joins TRBV5-1 and TRBJ2-7; D could derive from TRBD1 or TRBD2 (6 bases each). Germline CDR1 SGHRS, CDR2 YFSETQ. V lost 0 bases and J lost 2, with 12 bases in between. This CDR3 has 15 residues. The CDR3 loop reads CASSLVGGPTYEQYF. CDR3 coding DNA: TGCGCCAGCAGCTTGGTTGGGGGGCCTACCTACGAGCAGTACTTC.

The chain employs TRBV9 and TRBJ2-6, with 7 positions matching TRBD2. The CDR3 totals 17 residues. Trimming removed 4 bases from V and 0 bases from J; junction bases left unmatched: 7. The germline V gene has CDR1 SGDLS and CDR2 YYNGEE. As DNA, the CDR3 is TGTGCCAGCAGCCCCTGGGGGGGGACCTCTGGGGCCAACGTCCTGACTTTC. The encoded protein is CASSPWGGTSGANVLTF.

This clonotype was found once. The chain carries TRBV11-2 and TRBJ2-1; D is unclear. The CDR3 totals 11 residues. V shed 4 bases and J shed 10 bases, with 8 bases lying between them. Germline assignment: CDR1 SGHAT and CDR2 FQNNGV. CDR3 in DNA: TGTGCCAGCAGCTCCGTATACGAGCAGTTCTTC. Translation: CASSSVYEQFF.

The table lists this clonotype with a few counts. The junction shows a germline mismatch at one end, possibly a read error. This CDR3 reads CASSQDPGSDQPQHF. In DNA, the CDR3 is TGCGCCAGCAGCCAAGATCCGGGTAGCGATCAGCCCCAGCATTTT. The gene calls are TRBV4-1 and TRBJ1-5; D unresolved. Germline-derived CDR1 and CDR2 are MGHRA and YSYEKL. The length of the CDR3 is 15 residues.

This clonotype was observed a few times. Germline is not matched at one junction end, which may reflect a read error. The V and J genes are TRBV18 and TRBJ1-6, with unresolved D. This CDR3 contains 16 residues. Germline CDR1 reads KGHSH; CDR2 reads LQKENI. CDR3 loop: CASSPPGRTNNSPLHF. CDR3 sequence (DNA): TGTGCCAGCTCTCCACCCGGACGGACCAATAATTCACCCCTCCACTTT.

This chain joins TRBV5-1 and TRBJ1-2, with TRBD1 as a possible D gene (5 bases). With 0 bases removed from V and 2 bases from J, the gap between germline ends came to 8 bases. Germline lookup yields CDR1 SGHRS and CDR2 YFSETQ. This CDR3 comprises 14 residues. For the CDR3, the DNA is TGCGCCAGCAGCTTGGAACAGGTGAACTATGGCTACACCTTC. It yields the protein CASSLEQVNYGYTF.

A single count supports this clonotype. The genes are TRBV7-3 and TRBJ2-1; TRBD2 matches 8 bases. Losses at the gene ends were 5 bases for V and 4 bases for J; bases not matched to a gene: 7. Germline-derived CDR1 and CDR2 are SGHTA and FQGTGA. CDR3 length equals 15 residues. The CDR3 loop reads CASSTGTRDYNEQFF. The CDR3 region has the DNA TGTGCCAGCAGCACCGGGACTAGAGATTACAATGAGCAGTTCTTC.

The V and J genes are TRBV2 and TRBJ1-5; 9 bases map to TRBD1. Germline V gene lookup returns CDR1 SNHLY and CDR2 FYNNEI. The CDR3 runs to 14 residues. After removal of 7 bases from V and 6 bases from J, the junction contained 7 bases not matched to a gene. The CDR3 loop is CASNRDRGVQPQHF. Written as DNA, the CDR3 is TGTGCCAGCAATCGAGACAGGGGGGTTCAGCCCCAGCATTTT.